These 29 T cell receptor beta chains were sequenced from one sample in a study of Ad26.COV2.S vaccination and SARS-CoV-2 variants. The assay was immunoSEQ multiplex PCR, and TCRdb's table has in-frame clones only and misses some. The table has roughly 300,000 clones, roughly nine tenths seen once. The treatment: some 19 received Ad26.COV2.S at low or high dose, single or two shots; about five received placebo; per-sample allocation not given. Sampling was done on day 63 after the first vaccine or placebo injection. The input for sequencing was peripheral blood, taken in a trial of Ad26.COV2.S vaccine versus placebo. These TCRs come from a person between 18 and 59 years old who received the Ad26.COV2.S COVID-19 vaccine or a placebo.

The V gene is TRBV6-8, the J gene TRBJ1-2, with a tentative D call TRBD1 (5 bases). V shed 8 bases and J shed 1 base, with 20 bases lying between them. Per the germline V gene, CDR1 is MNHGY and CDR2 is SAAAGT. The CDR3 has 16 residues. CDR3 DNA: TGTGCCAGCGCCTGGCCCCGGGTGGGGGGTAACTATGGCTACACCTTC. It specifies CASAWPRVGGNYGYTF.

Comment on this clone: A much larger clone differs by one base, so this may be a read error. The chain combines TRBV7-2 with TRBJ1-1; D not certain. The CDR3 is 13 residues long. The germline CDR1 and CDR2 sequences are SGHTA and FQGNSA. Trimming pared 2 bases from V and 1 base from J, leaving 5 bases between. The CDR3: CASSLNRNTEAFF. Here the CDR3 DNA reads TGTGCCAGCAGCTTAAACAGGAACACTGAAGCTTTCTTT.

The genes are TRBV5-8 and TRBJ2-6; 7 positions match TRBD1. CDR1 is SGHTS and CDR2 is YDEGEE in the germline V gene. This CDR3 is 17 amino acids long. Unmatched junction bases numbered 5, after V lost 2 bases and J lost 0 bases. CDR3 nucleotides: TGTGCCAGCAGCTTCAGGACAGGCCGCTCTGGGGCCAACGTCCTGACTTTC. It specifies CASSFRTGRSGANVLTF.

This chain links TRBV19 with TRBJ1-1; no clear D gene. V gave up 3 bases and J gave up 4 bases, with 9 bases separating them. This CDR3 has 13 amino acids. The germline V gene encodes CDR1 LNHDA and CDR2 SQIVND (reference sequence). CDR3 residues: CASSMARGTEAFF. As DNA, the CDR3 is TGTGCCAGTAGTATGGCCAGAGGCACTGAAGCTTTCTTT.

Note on this clone: Different DNA sequences within this sample yield the same CDR3. The V call is TRBV9, the J call TRBJ2-2; a weak D match, TRBD1 (5 bases). V dropped 0 bases and J dropped 2 bases, with 11 bases sitting between them. Germline values: CDR1 SGDLS, CDR2 YYNGEE. This CDR3 region has 16 residues. The CDR3 loop is CASSVATTANTGELFF. CDR3 DNA: TGTGCCAGCAGCGTAGCTACGACAGCCAACACCGGGGAGCTGTTTTTT.

The CDR3 nucleotides read TGTGCCAGCAGCTTAGCTCTAGCGGGCGGCACAGATACGCAGTATTTT. Its translation is CASSLALAGGTDTQYF. The chain has TRBV11-2 and TRBJ2-3; 8 bases are shared with TRBD2. The germline V gene encodes CDR1 SGHAT and CDR2 FQNNGV. V lost 1 base to trimming and J lost 1 base; unmatched junction nucleotides: 4. This CDR3 contains 16 residues.

This clone was seen once. The rearrangement uses TRBV23-1 and TRBJ2-1, with 14 positions matching TRBD2. TRBV23-1 is assigned to the ORF class and has an uncertain function. Trimming removed 4 bases from V and 8 bases from J; junction bases left unmatched: 7. There are 16 residues in the CDR3. CDR3 nucleotides: TGCGCCAGCAGTCCACCGACTAGCGGGAGGGCCGATGAGCAGTTCTTC. It is translated as CASSPPTSGRADEQFF.

CDR3 sequence: CASSQDGRGAADRSPLHF. CDR3 in DNA: TGCGCCAGCAGCCAAGACGGGCGGGGGGCCGCCGATCGGTCACCCCTCCACTTT. This rearrangement joins TRBV4-3 to TRBJ1-6, with D maybe TRBD1 (6 bases). There are 18 residues in the CDR3. Germline loops: CDR1 LGHNA, CDR2 YSLEER. V shed 0 bases and J shed 10 bases, with 22 bases lying between them.

The gene calls are TRBV29-1 and TRBJ2-7; the match to TRBD2 covers 13 bases. From germline, CDR1 is SQVTM and CDR2 ANQGSEA. V was clipped by 6 bases and J by 7 bases; unmatched bases: 12. CDR3 length equals 15 residues. The CDR3 here is CSVRGELAGGREQYF. CDR3 nucleotide sequence: TGCAGCGTGAGGGGGGAACTAGCGGGAGGGCGGGAGCAGTACTTC.

CDR3 protein: CASSLIGGGEQYF. The CDR3 region has the DNA TGTGCCAGCAGCCTTATCGGGGGCGGCGAGCAGTACTTC. The chain combines TRBV12-3 or TRBV12-4 with TRBJ2-7, with D perhaps matching TRBD1 or TRBD2 (6 bases each). V was clipped by 6 bases and J by 6 bases, with 15 bases between them. The CDR3 consists of 13 residues.

The genes are TRBV5-1 and TRBJ1-3; 8 nucleotides match TRBD1. Germline CDR1 reads SGHRS; CDR2 reads YFSETQ. This CDR3 has 14 residues. V lost 8 bases and J lost 1; bases outside the gene matches: 5. CDR3: CASTTGASGNTIYF. The CDR3 DNA reads as TGCGCCAGTACGACAGGGGCTTCTGGAAACACCATATATTTT.

J is TRBJ2-2 and V is TRBV5-1, with D perhaps TRBD1 or TRBD2 (6 bases each). The CDR3 spans 14 residues. Germline CDR1 is SGHRS and CDR2 is YFSETQ. Trimming took off 5 bases at V and 5 bases at J, with 13 bases between the two ends. The CDR3 loop reads CASSGGQVTGELFF. DNA of the CDR3: TGCGCCAGCAGTGGGGGGCAAGTAACCGGGGAGCTGTTTTTT.

This clone was recorded once. V and J are TRBV5-1 and TRBJ2-7; 8 nucleotides line up with TRBD1. This CDR3 has 14 amino acids. CDR1 and CDR2 from the germline V gene are SGHRS and YFSETQ. J lost 1 base, V lost 6 bases, and 6 bases had no gene match. The DNA for the CDR3 is TGCGCCAGCACTATGGGGACAGGATCCTACGAGCAGTACTTC. Protein product: CASTMGTGSYEQYF.

The chain employs TRBV29-1 and TRBJ2-2; D is uncertain. From germline, CDR1 is SQVTM and CDR2 ANQGSEA. The CDR3 is 12 residues long. The V and J ends lost 7 bases and 3 bases respectively, with 9 bases between them. The DNA for the CDR3 is TGCAGCGCCTTTCCTGACACCGGGGAGCTGTTTTTT. Protein: CSAFPDTGELFF.

This chain uses TRBV5-1 with TRBJ2-7; TRBD2 agrees at 12 bases. The CDR3 consists of 16 residues. Germline CDR1 and CDR2: SGHRS and YFSETQ. Trimming cost V 6 bases and J 6 bases; bases outside gene matches: 13. CDR3 amino acids: CASNKGGLAGVREQYF. The CDR3 region has the DNA TGCGCCAGCAACAAGGGGGGACTAGCGGGCGTTCGCGAGCAGTACTTC.

V and J are TRBV27 and TRBJ1-1; no definite D call. V lost 5 bases to trimming and J lost 6 bases, with 13 bases between them. Germline loops: CDR1 MNHEY, CDR2 SMNVEV (reference sequence). The CDR3 contains 13 residues. CDR3 nucleotide sequence: TGTGCCAGCAGTCGTAAGGATTTAGCTGAAGCTTTCTTT. Encoded protein: CASSRKDLAEAFF.

The chain uses TRBV30 and TRBJ1-2; D perhaps matches TRBD1 (6 bases). The V end was cut by 2 bases, the J end by 8 bases, with 15 bases between. The V gene's germline CDR1 is GTSNPN and CDR2 SVGIG (reference sequence). The CDR3 is 13 residues long. The CDR3 loop is CAWSLGDRKGYTF. The CDR3 DNA sequence: TGTGCCTGGAGTCTGGGAGACAGGAAAGGCTACACCTTC.

The V and J genes are TRBV9 and TRBJ2-2; the D is unclear. The CDR3 is 14 residues long. Germline CDR1 reads SGDLS; CDR2 reads YYNGEE. The V gene lost 5 bases and the J gene lost 0 bases, with 8 bases spanning the gap. The CDR3 region has the DNA TGTGCCAGCAGTGACCTGACGAACACCGGGGAGCTGTTTTTT. Translation: CASSDLTNTGELFF.

This chain connects TRBV19 to TRBJ2-7; D is unclear. The CDR3 length is 14 residues. CDR1 is LNHDA and CDR2 is SQIVND in the germline V gene (reference sequence). Trimming left V 5 bases short and J 5 bases short, with 16 bases between. CDR3 residues: CASSEGRAVHEQYF. For the CDR3, the DNA is TGTGCCAGTAGTGAAGGACGGGCCGTCCACGAGCAGTACTTC. Using reference TRBV19 and TRBJ2-7 for the parts outside the CDR3, the full variable domain is DGGITQSPKYLFRKEGQNVTLSCEQNLNHDAMYWYRQDPGQGLRLIYYSQIVNDFQKGDIAEGYSVSREKKESFPLTVTSAQKNPTAFYLCASSEGRAVHEQYFGPGTRLTVT.

This clone was observed a single time. This sequence joins TRBV9 and TRBJ2-1; TRBD2 aligns across 10 bases. The CDR3 runs to 15 residues. V lost 2 bases and J lost 7; bases outside the gene matches: 6. The germline V gene encodes CDR1 SGDLS and CDR2 YYNGEE. The CDR3 DNA reads as TGTGCCAGCAGCGTGCTAGCGGGAGTAGGGAATGAGCAGTTCTTC. Its protein is CASSVLAGVGNEQFF.

The sample holds one count of this clone. The same CDR3 also results from other DNA sequences found in this sample. This chain links TRBV28 with TRBJ2-7; D ambiguous. Germline assignment: CDR1 MDHEN and CDR2 SYDVKM. The CDR3 has 12 amino acids. With 1 base removed from V and 3 bases from J, the gap between germline ends came to 4 bases. The CDR3 is CASSLSRYEQYF. In nucleotides, the CDR3 is TGTGCCAGCAGTTTATCCCGCTACGAGCAGTACTTC.

The chain uses TRBV7-2 and TRBJ2-7, with 11 bases aligning to TRBD1. V shed 5 bases and J 5 bases; nucleotides not matched to a gene: 11. CDR1 and CDR2 (germline): SGHTA, FQGNSA. There are 16 residues in the CDR3. The CDR3 protein is CASSIIGGQGVNEQYF. DNA of the CDR3: TGTGCCAGCAGCATAATAGGGGGACAGGGGGTCAACGAGCAGTACTTC.

The genes are TRBV10-3 and TRBJ2-7; 9 nucleotides match TRBD1. CDR1 is ENHRY, CDR2 SYGVKD, per germline. The length of the CDR3 is 14 residues. The V and J ends lost 5 bases and 4 bases, in that order; junction bases with no gene match: 6. CDR3 protein: CAISIGDRVYEQYF. The CDR3 bases are TGTGCCATCAGTATAGGGGACAGGGTATACGAGCAGTACTTC.

This clone has a single count. The V and J genes are TRBV7-2 and TRBJ1-1; D ambiguous. V gave up 4 bases and J gave up 11 bases, with 11 bases separating them. Germline V gives CDR1 SGHTA, CDR2 FQGNSA. The CDR3 extends over 11 amino acids. This CDR3 reads CASSSRLWAFF. The CDR3, as DNA: TGTGCCAGCAGCTCCCGCTTGTGGGCTTTCTTT.

This chain uses TRBV19 with TRBJ1-4; D gene ambiguous. This CDR3 has 14 residues. V lost 0 bases and J 8 bases, leaving 10 bases between the germline ends. Germline V gene lookup returns CDR1 LNHDA and CDR2 SQIVND (reference sequence). As DNA, the CDR3 is TGTGCCAGTAGTATAGATTCAGCGGTGGAAAAACTGTTTTTT. Its protein is CASSIDSAVEKLFF. Together with reference TRBV19 and TRBJ1-4, the CDR3 gives the full variable domain: DGGITQSPKYLFRKEGQNVTLSCEQNLNHDAMYWYRQDPGQGLRLIYYSQIVNDFQKGDIAEGYSVSREKKESFPLTVTSAQKNPTAFYLCASSIDSAVEKLFFGSGTQLSVL.

The rearrangement joins TRBV19 to TRBJ1-2, with D perhaps matching TRBD1 (5 bases). CDR1 is LNHDA and CDR2 is SQIVND in the germline V gene (reference sequence). V was clipped by 7 bases and J by 5 bases, with 11 bases between them. The CDR3 has 12 amino acids. The DNA for the CDR3 is TGTGCCAGTACAACAGGCAGATATGGCTACACCTTC. It translates to CASTTGRYGYTF.

The chain recombines TRBV2 with TRBJ1-6, with TRBD1 as a possible D gene (5 bases). The CDR3 loop spans 17 amino acids. V lost 7 bases to trimming and J lost 3 bases, with 19 bases between them. Germline-derived CDR1 and CDR2 are SNHLY and FYNNEI. As DNA, the CDR3 is TGTGCCAGCACCCCCGGGGGGAGACGAAACTATAATTCACCCCTCCACTTT. Translated, it gives CASTPGGRRNYNSPLHF. Looking up the rest from reference TRBV2 and TRBJ1-6 gives the full variable domain: EPEVTQTPSHQVTQMGQEVILRCVPISNHLYFYWYRQILGQKVEFLVSFYNNEISEKSEIFDDQFSVERPDGSNFTLKIRSTKLEDSAMYFCASTPGGRRNYNSPLHFGNGTRLTVT.

This chain links TRBV21-1 with TRBJ2-7; TRBD1 is the table's D call and was not checked against the DNA. TRBV21-1 is described as a pseudogene. This CDR3 has 13 amino acids. CDR3 sequence: CAGYLDSPYEQYF. The DNA for the CDR3 is TGTGCCGGATACTTAGACAGTCCCTACGAGCAGTACTTC.

DNA of the CDR3: TGTGCCAGCACCATTCGGGGGAATTCTGCCCACGAGCAGTACTTC. Protein: CASTIRGNSAHEQYF. V gene TRBV21-1 combines with J gene TRBJ2-7; TRBD2, the table's D call, lacks a check against the DNA. TRBV21-1 is tagged as a pseudogene. CDR3 size: 15 residues.